This TCR beta chain was captured in a study of T cells in Graves' hyperthyroidism and ophthalmopathy. Germline CDR1 LNHDA, CDR2 SQIVND (reference sequence). The V end was cut by 3 bases, the J end by 7 bases, with 9 bases between. The CDR3 totals 13 residues. Template material for amplifying TCR beta CDR3 regions consisted of RNA transcripts. HTBI primers drove first-round RT-PCR of the TCR CDR3. TCRdb used MiXCR to reprocess the multiplex PCR reads, holding one entry per CDR3 protein. Of about 700,000 distinct CDR3 sequences listed, approximately 15% are singletons. The V and J genes are TRBV19 and TRBJ2-2; unclear D gene. This clonotype originated in a woman aged 18-29 years with Graves' hyperthyroidism. The sample was blood. For the CDR3, the DNA is TGTGCCAGTAGTATCCCCAGAATCGGGGAGCTGTTTTTT. Translated: CASSIPRIGELFF. Complete variable domain (other parts from reference TRBV19 and TRBJ2-2): DGGITQSPKYLFRKEGQNVTLSCEQNLNHDAMYWYRQDPGQGLRLIYYSQIVNDFQKGDIAEGYSVSREKKESFPLTVTSAQKNPTAFYLCASSIPRIGELFFGEGSRLTVL.